The 3 T cell receptor delta chains reported below all come from one sample, sequenced in a study of gamma-delta chains in newborns, infants, children. TCRdb made new clone calls on the reads using CATT. The repertoire holds just over 6,000 delta-chain clones, roughly 2.7% seen once, with about a sixth in the top ten. Sequencing was performed on blood. These receptors came from a child who was a newborn, infant or young child, either healthy, febrile or measles-vaccinated (not recorded which).

This clone appeared a few times. V usage is TRDV2 and J usage is TRDJ3; D is perhaps TRDD3 (6 bases). This CDR3 has 19 amino acids. Germline V gives CDR1 GEAIGNYY, CDR2 EKD. V dropped 1 base and J dropped 0 bases, with 15 bases sitting between them. CDR3 bases: TGTGCCTGTGACACTGGGGGCCTCCAAAGCTCCTGGGACACCCGACAGATGTTTTTC. Protein product: CACDTGGLQSSWDTRQMFF.

By share of the sample, this clone is medium-sized. The same CDR3 is also encoded by other DNA sequences in this sample. The genes are TRDV2 and TRDJ3; TRDD3 aligns across 13 bases. The junction had 6 bases not matched to a gene; V was cut back by 0 bases and J by 2 bases. In germline, CDR1 is GEAIGNYY, CDR2 EKD. CDR3 length: 20 residues. CDR3 coding DNA: TGTGCCTGTGACACCGTACTGGGGGATACGCGTACCTGGGACACCCGACAGATGTTTTTC. Its protein product is CACDTVLGDTRTWDTRQMFF.

A few counts support this clone. This chain links TRDV2 with TRDJ3; 10 nucleotides align to TRDD3. CDR1 is GEAIGNYY and CDR2 is EKD in the germline V gene. The CDR3 spans 19 residues. With V trimmed by 1 base and J by 0 bases, 5 bases remained unmatched. Here the CDR3 reads CACDTGGYMSSWDTRQMFF. The CDR3 nucleotides are TGTGCCTGTGACACTGGGGGATACATGAGCTCCTGGGACACCCGACAGATGTTTTTC.